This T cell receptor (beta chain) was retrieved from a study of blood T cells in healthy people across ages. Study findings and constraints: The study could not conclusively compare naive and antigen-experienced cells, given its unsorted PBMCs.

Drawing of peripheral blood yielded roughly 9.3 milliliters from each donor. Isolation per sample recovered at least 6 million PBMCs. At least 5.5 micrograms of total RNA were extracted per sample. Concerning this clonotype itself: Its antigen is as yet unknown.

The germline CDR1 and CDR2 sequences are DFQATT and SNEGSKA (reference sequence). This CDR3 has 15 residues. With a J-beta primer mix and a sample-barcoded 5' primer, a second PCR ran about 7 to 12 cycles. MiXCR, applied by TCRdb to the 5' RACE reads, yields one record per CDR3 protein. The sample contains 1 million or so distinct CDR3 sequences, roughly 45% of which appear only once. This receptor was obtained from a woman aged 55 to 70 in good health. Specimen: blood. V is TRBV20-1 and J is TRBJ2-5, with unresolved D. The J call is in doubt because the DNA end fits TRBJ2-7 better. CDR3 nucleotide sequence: TGCAGTGCTAGGGCCCCCCACGGACGTACCTACGAGCAGTACTTC. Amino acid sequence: CSARAPHGRTYEQYF.